The 31 T cell receptor beta chains below all came from one sample that was sequenced in a study of cytomegalovirus exposure and HLA in healthy donors. PCR employed 60 Vbeta and 13 Jbeta primers. Generated by immunoSEQ multiplex PCR, the TCRdb table keeps only in-frame clones and is missing some. Found here are 200,000 or so clones, 75% to 85% of them singletons; the top ten hold about 2%. Sequenced sample: PBMCs. Every receptor here comes from a young woman in good health and CMV-seropositive.

This rearrangement joins TRBV6-6 to TRBJ1-2; perhaps TRBD1 as D (6 bases). CDR3 length: 16 amino acids. V lost 0 bases and J lost 3, with 14 bases in between. Germline V gives CDR1 MNHNY, CDR2 SVGAGI (reference sequence). CDR3 DNA sequence: TGTGCCAGCAGTTACTCGGGCAGGGGAGGGGACTATGGCTACACCTTC. Protein sequence: CASSYSGRGGDYGYTF.

This clone has a single count. The J gene is TRBJ2-6, the V gene TRBV18; 8 bases are a match to TRBD2. The V and J ends lost 3 bases and 2 bases, in that order; junction bases with no gene match: 0. Germline V lookup: CDR1 KGHSH, CDR2 LQKENI. This CDR3 spans 15 amino acids. The CDR3 here is CASSPGGAGANVLTF. CDR3 DNA sequence: TGTGCCAGCTCACCCGGGGGGGCTGGGGCCAACGTCCTGACTTTC. Full variable domain (outside the CDR3, taken from reference TRBV18 and TRBJ2-6): NAGVMQNPRHLVRRRGQEARLRCSPMKGHSHVYWYRQLPEEGLKFMVYLQKENIIDESGMPKERFSAEFPKEGPSILRIQQVVRGDSAAYFCASSPGGAGANVLTFGAGSRLTVL.

This clone was seen just once. V is TRBV11-2 and J is TRBJ2-6; D is possibly TRBD1 (5 bases). V lost 2 bases, J lost 0 bases, and 14 bases lay in between. This CDR3 region has 18 residues. CDR1 is SGHAT and CDR2 is FQNNGV in the germline V gene. CDR3 nucleotides: TGTGCCAGCAGCTTAAAAGGGGCGCTCCTCTCTGGGGCCAACGTCCTGACTTTC. Its protein is CASSLKGALLSGANVLTF.

The chain employs TRBV5-1 and TRBJ1-6; no firm D call. CDR3 size: 15 residues. V dropped 4 bases and J dropped 10 bases, with 18 bases sitting between them. Germline V gives CDR1 SGHRS, CDR2 YFSETQ. The CDR3 DNA is TGCGCCAGCAGCCCGGGAGCTTGGGGAGCGTCACCCCTCCACTTT. Translating it yields CASSPGAWGASPLHF.

The V gene is TRBV5-4, the J gene TRBJ2-7, with D hard to call. Germline loops: CDR1 SGHNT, CDR2 YYREEE (reference sequence). The ends were cut back, 6 bases at V and 0 bases at J, with 10 bases in the middle. The CDR3 spans 13 residues. CDR3 nucleotide sequence: TGTGCCAGCAAATCGTCCCCCTCCTACGAGCAGTACTTC. Translated, it gives CASKSSPSYEQYF. Complete variable domain (other parts from reference TRBV5-4 and TRBJ2-7): ETGVTQSPTHLIKTRGQQVTLRCSSQSGHNTVSWYQQALGQGPQFIFQYYREEENGRGNFPPRFSGLQFPNYSSELNVNALELDDSALYLCASKSSPSYEQYFGPGTRLTVT.

On this clone: The sample holds other DNA sequences that translate to the same CDR3. The chain joins TRBV5-1 to TRBJ1-4, with D possibly being TRBD1 (6 bases). The germline gives CDR1 SGHRS, CDR2 YFSETQ. The CDR3 runs to 14 residues. Deletions cut 3 bases from V and 8 bases from J, with 14 bases between. CDR3 sequence reads: CASSSTGLGEKLFF. The CDR3 nucleotides read TGCGCCAGCAGCTCAACAGGGTTGGGGGAAAAACTGTTTTTT.

The V gene is TRBV4-2, the J gene TRBJ2-2, with D uncertain. Germline values: CDR1 LGHNA, CDR2 YNFKEQ. The CDR3 loop spans 15 amino acids. V lost 1 base to trimming and J lost 0 bases, with 6 bases between them. The CDR3 DNA sequence: TGTGCCAGCAGCCAAGTGGTAGCGAACACCGGGGAGCTGTTTTTT. This codes for CASSQVVANTGELFF.

The chain has TRBV2 and TRBJ1-6; D ambiguous. The V gene's germline CDR1 is SNHLY and CDR2 FYNNEI. The CDR3 loop spans 17 amino acids. The ends were cut back, 6 bases at V and 6 bases at J, with 21 bases in the middle. The CDR3 coding sequence is TGTGCCAGCAGCCAACTTCTAACAGTCTTACCTAATTCACCCCTCCACTTT. As protein: CASSQLLTVLPNSPLHF.

This chain uses TRBV10-3 with TRBJ1-2, with D hard to call. Trimming stripped 8 bases from V and 7 bases from J, with 20 bases between. Germline lookup yields CDR1 ENHRY and CDR2 SYGVKD. The CDR3 contains 14 residues. The CDR3 loop is CAIALMAEGSGYTF. DNA of the CDR3: TGTGCCATCGCACTAATGGCGGAAGGGAGTGGCTACACCTTC.

This chain joins TRBV6-4 and TRBJ2-7; D uncertain. Germline CDR1 and CDR2: MRHNA and SNTAGT. The CDR3 is 12 amino acids. The V and J ends lost 2 bases and 4 bases respectively, with 6 bases between them. CDR3 bases: TGTGCCAGCAGTGACAGAGGATACGAGCAGTACGTC. It encodes CASSDRGYEQYV.

This chain joins TRBV7-9 and TRBJ1-1, with TRBD1 matching over 9 bases. Germline loops: CDR1 SEHNR, CDR2 FQNEAQ (reference sequence). This CDR3 comprises 15 residues. Germline trimming cut 8 bases from V and 8 bases from J; bases unmatched to any gene: 15. CDR3 sequence: CASVKDRGVWGEAFF. The DNA for the CDR3 is TGTGCCAGCGTAAAAGACAGGGGGGTTTGGGGGGAAGCTTTCTTT. The whole variable domain, remainder taken from reference TRBV7-9 and TRBJ1-1, is DTGVSQNPRHKITKRGQNVTFRCDPISEHNRLYWYRQTLGQGPEFLTYFQNEAQLEKSRLLSDRFSAERPKGSFSTLEIQRTEQGDSAMYLCASVKDRGVWGEAFFGQGTRLTVV.

A few counts support this clone. CDR3 region: CASSRGGTGDQETQYF. CDR3 nucleotides: TGTGCCAGCAGCCGGGGAGGGACAGGGGACCAAGAGACCCAGTACTTC. The V and J genes are TRBV5-4 and TRBJ2-5; 10 bases match TRBD1. V lost 4 bases and J lost 0; bases outside the gene matches: 6. In germline, CDR1 is SGHNT, CDR2 YYREEE (reference sequence). The length of the CDR3 is 16 residues.

This chain connects TRBV19 to TRBJ2-1; D possibly corresponds to TRBD1 (5 bases). Germline V gene data show CDR1 as LNHDA and CDR2 as SQIVND (reference sequence). The V gene lost 5 bases and the J gene lost 6 bases, with 11 bases spanning the gap. The CDR3 is 13 amino acids. DNA of the CDR3: TGTGCCAGTAGTGAACAGGTCTTCAATGAGCAGTTCTTC. It specifies CASSEQVFNEQFF.

The V and J genes are TRBV11-1 and TRBJ2-5; TRBD2 aligns across 7 bases. The CDR3 contains 19 residues. Trimming at V came to 1 base and at J to 5 bases, leaving 19 bases not matched to a gene. Germline CDR1 reads SGHAT; CDR2 reads FQDESV (reference sequence). In DNA form, the CDR3 reads TGTGCCAGCAGCTTAGGAACCGGGTCTGGGGGGGTCCCGGTGGAGACCCAGTACTTC. Translated, it gives CASSLGTGSGGVPVETQYF.

The chain couples TRBV4-3 to TRBJ2-2, with 8 bases lining up with TRBD2. The ends lost 0 bases at V and 4 bases at J; junction bases unmatched: 7. In germline, CDR1 is LGHNA, CDR2 YSLEER. The CDR3 extends over 17 amino acids. The CDR3 loop is CASSQDLASGFTGELFF. The DNA for the CDR3 is TGCGCCAGCAGCCAAGATCTGGCTAGCGGGTTCACCGGGGAGCTGTTTTTT.

V and J are TRBV6-4 and TRBJ2-1; 7 nucleotides align to TRBD2. The CDR3 consists of 15 residues. Trimming cost V 0 bases and J 4 bases; bases outside gene matches: 3. CDR1 MRHNA and CDR2 SNTAGT come from the germline V gene. CDR3 in DNA: TGTGCCAGCAGTGACTCGCTAGCGGAGTACAATGAGCAGTTCTTC. Encoded protein: CASSDSLAEYNEQFF.

The gene calls are TRBV6-1 and TRBJ2-3; D not certain. In germline, CDR1 is MNHNS, CDR2 SASEGT. V gave up 0 bases and J gave up 2 bases, with 12 bases separating them. This CDR3 spans 16 amino acids. CDR3: CASSEAWLLYTDTQYF. The CDR3 nucleotides read TGTGCCAGCAGTGAAGCGTGGCTTCTGTACACAGATACGCAGTATTTT.

This clone was seen more than once but under ten times. V is TRBV28 and J is TRBJ1-1; no clear D gene. CDR1 is MDHEN, CDR2 SYDVKM, per germline. Trimming stripped 4 bases from V and 11 bases from J, with 11 bases between. The CDR3 sequence is 11 residues long. CDR3 region: CASSWAAGAFF. CDR3 nucleotides: TGTGCCAGCAGTTGGGCTGCGGGGGCTTTCTTT. Supplemented by reference TRBV28 and TRBJ1-1, the full variable domain reads DVKVTQSSRYLVKRTGEKVFLECVQDMDHENMFWYRQDPGLGLRLIYFSYDVKMKEKGDIPEGYSVSREKKERFSLILESASTNQTSMYLCASSWAAGAFFGQGTRLTVV.

The V gene is TRBV25-1, the J gene TRBJ1-2; maybe TRBD1 (6 bases). The CDR3 has 13 residues. V lost 7 bases and J 5 bases, leaving 14 bases between the germline ends. Germline values: CDR1 MGHDK, CDR2 SYGVNS. The CDR3 sequence is CASTAGDPYGYTF. In DNA form, the CDR3 reads TGTGCCAGCACAGCAGGGGACCCGTATGGCTACACCTTC.

The chain recombines TRBV6-6 with TRBJ2-7; TRBD1 is a possible D gene (5 bases). CDR1 and CDR2 (germline): MNHNY, SVGAGI (reference sequence). The CDR3 consists of 12 residues. V lost 10 bases and J lost 0, with 10 bases in between. The CDR3 nucleotides read TGTGCCACCCGACAGAGCTCCTACGAGCAGTACTTC. Translation gives CATRQSSYEQYF.

V usage is TRBV18 and J usage is TRBJ1-5; D perhaps matches TRBD1 (6 bases). Trimming stripped 1 base from V and 5 bases from J, with 18 bases between. CDR3 length: 17 residues. Germline values: CDR1 KGHSH, CDR2 LQKENI. The CDR3 is CASSPLPRDTEDQPQHF. DNA of the CDR3: TGTGCCAGCTCACCACTTCCCCGGGACACGGAGGATCAGCCCCAGCATTTT. The variable domain in full, completed from reference TRBV18 and TRBJ1-5, reads NAGVMQNPRHLVRRRGQEARLRCSPMKGHSHVYWYRQLPEEGLKFMVYLQKENIIDESGMPKERFSAEFPKEGPSILRIQQVVRGDSAAYFCASSPLPRDTEDQPQHFGDGTRLSIL.

CDR3 DNA sequence: TGTGCCAGCAGCCGCGACGCGGTCGGCATGTACCCCCTCCACTTT. It translates to CASSRDAVGMYPLHF. The chain joins TRBV6-5 to TRBJ1-6; no reliable D call. V gave up 6 bases and J gave up 13 bases, with 22 bases separating them. The CDR3 contains 15 residues. From germline, CDR1 is MNHEY and CDR2 SVGAGI.

This clone appeared once. V gene TRBV2 combines with J gene TRBJ2-5; D might be TRBD2 (6 bases). Germline values: CDR1 SNHLY, CDR2 FYNNEI. The V end lost 4 bases, the J end lost 0 bases, and 9 bases lay between the germline ends. The CDR3 is made up of 14 amino acids. CDR3 sequence reads: CASSGGAYQETQYF. DNA for the CDR3: TGTGCCAGCAGTGGCGGGGCGTACCAAGAGACCCAGTACTTC.

The chain couples TRBV30 to TRBJ1-2; D ambiguous. The CDR3 is made up of 11 amino acids. The germline V gene encodes CDR1 GTSNPN and CDR2 SVGIG (reference sequence). V lost 7 bases and J 5 bases, leaving 11 bases between the germline ends. CDR3 amino acids: CASTSGYGYTF. CDR3 bases: TGTGCCTCGACCTCGGGATATGGCTACACCTTC.

The chain has TRBV14 and TRBJ2-1; 7 nucleotides match TRBD1. Trimming took 0 bases from V and 2 from J; bases not matched to a gene: 4. Per germline, CDR1 SGHDN and CDR2 FVKESK. The CDR3 has 16 residues. The CDR3 here is CASSQDLGTAYNEQFF. CDR3 in DNA: TGTGCCAGCAGCCAAGATCTCGGGACAGCCTACAATGAGCAGTTCTTC. The variable domain in full, with the rest retrieved from reference TRBV14 and TRBJ2-1, is EAGVTQFPSHSVIEKGQTVTLRCDPISGHDNLYWYRRVMGKEIKFLLHFVKESKQDESGMPNNRFLAERTGGTYSTLKVQPAELEDSGVYFCASSQDLGTAYNEQFFGPGTRLTVL.

V and J are TRBV4-1 and TRBJ2-1, with D unresolved. CDR3 length equals 14 residues. Germline V lookup: CDR1 MGHRA, CDR2 YSYEKL. V lost 0 bases and J lost 6, with 9 bases in between. CDR3 in amino acids: CASSQDLNSNEQFF. In DNA, the CDR3 is TGCGCCAGCAGCCAAGATCTAAACAGCAATGAGCAGTTCTTC.

This clone was recorded a few times. The gene calls are TRBV6-5 and TRBJ1-3; TRBD1 matches at 8 bases. Germline V lookup: CDR1 MNHEY, CDR2 SVGAGI. With 0 bases clipped from V and 4 bases from J, the junction kept 2 bases outside the gene matches. The CDR3 spans 15 residues. This CDR3 is CASSYSTGAGNTIYF. Here the CDR3 DNA reads TGTGCCAGCAGTTACTCGACAGGGGCAGGAAACACCATATATTTT.

Only a few counts were recorded for this clone. This chain uses TRBV30 with TRBJ1-1, with D maybe TRBD1 (6 bases). Trimming took 2 bases from V and 1 from J, leaving 14 bases between them. The CDR3 consists of 15 residues. The germline V gene encodes CDR1 GTSNPN and CDR2 SVGIG (reference sequence). CDR3 amino acids: CAWSYYPRGNTEAFF. The CDR3 DNA reads TGTGCCTGGAGTTACTACCCCAGGGGGAACACTGAAGCTTTCTTT.

This chain's CDR3 is CASSQDGTRSDTQYF. CDR3 DNA sequence: TGTGCCAGCAGCCAAGATGGTACTAGGTCAGATACGCAGTATTTT. This rearrangement joins TRBV4-2 to TRBJ2-3, with a possible D match to TRBD2 (5 bases). Germline CDR1 LGHNA, CDR2 YNFKEQ. Trimming removed 0 bases at V and 4 bases at J, with 11 bases between. The CDR3 has 15 amino acids.

This chain joins TRBV4-2 and TRBJ2-3; 10 nucleotides align to TRBD1. The V and J ends lost 1 base and 5 bases, in that order; junction bases with no gene match: 0. The CDR3 spans 14 residues. CDR1 is LGHNA, CDR2 YNFKEQ, per germline. In DNA form, the CDR3 reads TGTGCCAGCAGCCAAGGGACAGGGGGAGATACGCAGTATTTT. Amino acid sequence: CASSQGTGGDTQYF.

The V gene is TRBV30, the J gene TRBJ1-2; 7 nucleotides agree with TRBD1. The V gene end was trimmed by 3 bases and the J gene end by 4 bases; junction bases not matched to a gene: 11. This CDR3 has 15 residues. Germline CDR1 reads GTSNPN; CDR2 reads SVGIG (reference sequence). CDR3 protein: CAWSRGGPGPYGYTF. In DNA, the CDR3 is TGTGCCTGGAGCCGAGGGGGCCCTGGTCCCTATGGCTACACCTTC.